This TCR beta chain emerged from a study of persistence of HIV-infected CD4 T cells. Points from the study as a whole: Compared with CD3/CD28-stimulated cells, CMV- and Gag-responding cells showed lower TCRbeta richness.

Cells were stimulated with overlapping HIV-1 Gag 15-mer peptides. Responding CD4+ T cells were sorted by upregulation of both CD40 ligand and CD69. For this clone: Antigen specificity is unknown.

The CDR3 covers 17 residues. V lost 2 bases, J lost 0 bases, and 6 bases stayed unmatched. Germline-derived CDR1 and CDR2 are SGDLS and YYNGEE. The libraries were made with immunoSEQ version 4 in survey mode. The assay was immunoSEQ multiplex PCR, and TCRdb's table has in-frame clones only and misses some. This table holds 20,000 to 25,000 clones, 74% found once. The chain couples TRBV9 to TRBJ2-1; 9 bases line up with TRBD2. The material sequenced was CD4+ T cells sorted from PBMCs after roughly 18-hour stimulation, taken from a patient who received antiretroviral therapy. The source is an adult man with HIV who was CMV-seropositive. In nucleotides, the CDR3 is TGTGCCAGCAGCGTCACCGCGGGGGGGAGCTCCTACAATGAGCAGTTCTTC. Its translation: CASSVTAGGSSYNEQFF.